This T cell receptor (beta chain) comes out of a study of human T cells and chemical hapten exposure. Study summary: Minor pooled library volume differences mainly drove per-sample TCR yield variation.

Germline lookup yields CDR1 SQVTM and CDR2 ANQGSEA. V shed 2 bases and J shed 4 bases, with 11 bases lying between them. The CDR3 totals 13 residues. Total RNA came from unfractionated whole blood. Study-level findings and limits: The study found that DPC sensitization did not change TCRs above 1 in 1000 frequency.

Concerning this clonotype: Its antigen is unidentified.

TCRdb fed the 5' RACE reads into MiXCR, producing one record per CDR3 protein. The table records tens of thousands of distinct CDR3 sequences, approximately 8% of them present only once. The chain links TRBV29-1 to TRBJ1-1; possible D gene TRBD1, 5 bases. The TCR originated in a male donor in good health. CDR3 sequence (DNA): TGCAGCGTTGAACGGTGGGGGGGCACTGAAGCTTTCTTT. It is translated as CSVERWGGTEAFF.